The 14 T cell receptor beta chains presented below share a single source sample, sequenced in a study of tumor-infiltrating lymphocytes in primary liver carcinoma. Total RNA and DNA came together from roughly 20-30 mg of bulk tissue without cell sorting. A constant-region primer primed TCR beta cDNA synthesis from 400 to 550 ng of total RNA. Three nested multiplex PCR rounds, a slightly modified ARM-PCR method, built the TCR beta libraries. Running ten to eleven cycles apiece, the first two PCR rounds relied on TRBV1-TRBV30 forward primers together with a C-beta reverse primer. TCRdb recomputed calls from the multiplex PCR reads with MiXCR, one row per CDR3 protein. The data show about 99,000 distinct CDR3 sequences, with about 70% seen just once and 7.5% to 10% held by the top ten. Specimen: liver tumor tissue from sampling region 5. The subset was: tumor region T5, tumor centre. These receptors all stem from a woman in her sixties or seventies with primary liver carcinoma and hepatitis B virus infection.

Notes on this clonotype: The junction departs from germline at one end; a sequencing error may be responsible. The chain couples TRBV20-1 to TRBJ2-1, with 13 bases lining up with TRBD2. The CDR3 sequence is 18 residues long. CDR1 DFQATT and CDR2 SNEGSKA come from the germline V gene (reference sequence). The CDR3 reads CSATTSGRSMSSYNEQIF. Here the CDR3 DNA reads TGCAGTGCAACGACTAGCGGGAGGTCAATGAGCTCCTACAATGAGCAAATCTTC.

This clonotype appeared many times. The V and J genes are TRBV7-8 and TRBJ2-3; maybe TRBD2 (7 bases). The ends were cut back, 3 bases at V and 3 bases at J, with 13 bases in the middle. Germline assignment: CDR1 SGHVS and CDR2 FQNEAQ. The CDR3 contains 15 residues. The chain's CDR3 is CASSLLGGATDTQYF. The CDR3 DNA reads as TGTGCCAGCAGCTTGCTTGGGGGGGCAACAGATACGCAGTATTTT.

The chain has TRBV4-2 and TRBJ2-5; a weak D match, TRBD2 (5 bases). V lost 2 bases and J 2 bases, leaving 12 bases between the germline ends. This CDR3 is 15 amino acids long. Germline CDR1 and CDR2: LGHNA and YNFKEQ. Here the CDR3 DNA reads TGTGCCAGCAGCCAAACGACTAACAGACAAGAGACCCAGTACTTC. Translating gives CASSQTTNRQETQYF.

The chain combines TRBV6-1 with TRBJ2-7, with D perhaps being TRBD1 or TRBD2 (5 bases each). The CDR3 is 14 residues long. The germline CDR1 and CDR2 sequences are MNHNS and SASEGT. V was shortened by 7 bases and J by 7 bases, with 20 bases between the two germline ends. The chain's CDR3 is CASNTRVGAREQYF. The CDR3 DNA is TGTGCCAGCAACACGAGGGTAGGGGCGCGGGAGCAGTACTTC.

Points on this clonotype: A much bigger clone sits one base away, suggesting this may be a read error. V gene TRBV28 combines with J gene TRBJ1-1; D not certain. CDR1 and CDR2 from the germline V gene are MDHEN and SYDVKM. V lost 6 bases and J 5 bases, leaving 10 bases between the germline ends. The CDR3 extends over 12 amino acids. Here the CDR3 DNA reads TGTGCCAGCAGAGAAAGGCGGACTGAAGCTTTCTTT. This translates into CASRERRTEAFF.

Details on this clonotype: A much more abundant neighbour one base away suggests this may be a read error. The chain has TRBV30 and TRBJ2-5, with D possibly matching TRBD1 (8 bases). CDR3 length: 13 residues. The V end was cut by 7 bases, the J end by 1 base, with 13 bases between. Per germline, CDR1 GTSNPN and CDR2 SVGIG (reference sequence). CDR3 sequence reads: CALGGTGQETQYF. CDR3 DNA: TGTGCCTTGGGAGGGACAGGCCAAGAGACCCAGTACTTC.

For this clonotype: The CDR3 carries no conserved terminal phenylalanine or tryptophan, so it likely arises from a read error. No DNA is shown, since the ends of the CDR3 on it are uncertain; the CDR3 is the one TCRdb lists. The rearrangement links TRBV11-3 to TRBJ1-1; TRBD1 reflects the table's D call only, with no check against the DNA. From its first to its last residue, the CDR3 has 14 amino acids. Germline CDR1 SGHNT, CDR2 YENEEA. CDR3 sequence: CTSSFGTVNTEAYC.

A note on this clonotype: With a much larger clone just one base away, this may be a read error. CDR3 DNA sequence: TGTGCCAGCAGCTTAAGCAGCTCCTACAATGAGCAGTTCTTC. This codes for CASSLSSSYNEQFF. The rearrangement joins TRBV5-4 to TRBJ2-1; the D is unclear. CDR1 SGHNT and CDR2 YYREEE come from the germline V gene (reference sequence). CDR3 length: 14 amino acids. The V end lost 2 bases, the J end lost 0 bases, and 6 bases lay between the germline ends.

A word on this clonotype: A read error may produce the germline difference seen at one junction end. V and J are TRBV29-1 and TRBJ2-7; D is possibly TRBD2 (6 bases). CDR1 is SQVTM and CDR2 is ANQGSEA in the germline V gene. This CDR3 spans 11 amino acids. CDR3 bases: TGCATCGTCGGGACTCCCTACGAGCAGTGCTTC. It codes for CIVGTPYEQCF.

This clonotype was counted only a few times. In this CDR3 the conserved last residue, phenylalanine or tryptophan, is missing, so a read error is likely. The chain employs TRBV11-2 and TRBJ2-4, with 7 bases identical to TRBD2. Losses at the gene ends were 9 bases for V and 6 bases for J; bases not matched to a gene: 11. The CDR3 contains 14 residues. Germline values: CDR1 SGHAT, CDR2 FQNNGV. The CDR3 nucleotides are TGTGCCAGTAGCAACCGACTAGCTGGAAACATTCAGTACTTA. This gives the protein CASSNRLAGNIQYL.

The rearrangement links TRBV25-1 to TRBJ2-1, with 10 bases matching TRBD2. Germline loops: CDR1 MGHDK, CDR2 SYGVNS. V shed 2 bases and J 5 bases; nucleotides not matched to a gene: 6. This CDR3 region has 16 residues. The CDR3 DNA reads as TGTGCCAGCAGTGAACCAGCGGGAGGGCGGGACAATGAGCAGTTCTTC. This sequence encodes CASSEPAGGRDNEQFF.

With respect to this clonotype: The junction does not match germline at one end; this may be a read error. This sequence joins TRBV19 and TRBJ2-1; 8 bases are a match to TRBD1. Per germline, CDR1 LNHDA and CDR2 SQIVND (reference sequence). The CDR3 has 15 amino acids. CDR3 nucleotides: TGTCCCAGTAGGAGACAGGGGTCCGCACACAATGAGCAGTTCTTC. Translating gives CPSRRQGSAHNEQFF. Together with reference TRBV19 and TRBJ2-1, the CDR3 gives the full variable domain: DGGITQSPKYLFRKEGQNVTLSCEQNLNHDAMYWYRQDPGQGLRLIYYSQIVNDFQKGDIAEGYSVSREKKESFPLTVTSAQKNPTAFYLCPSRRQGSAHNEQFFGPGTRLTVL.

As concerns this clonotype: This CDR3 fails to terminate in the conserved phenylalanine or tryptophan, so it likely reflects a read error. The V and J genes are TRBV11-2 and TRBJ2-5; D uncertain. The germline gives CDR1 SGHAT, CDR2 FQNNGV. The CDR3 is 13 residues long. The ends were cut back, 4 bases at V and 3 bases at J, with 9 bases in the middle. The CDR3 DNA reads TGTGCCAGCAGCTCGTTTACCGAAGAGACCCAGTACCTC. It encodes CASSSFTEETQYL.

About this clonotype: Germline and junction disagree at one end, which may indicate a read error. The gene calls are TRBV6-5 and TRBJ2-1; D is unclear. Germline values: CDR1 MNHEY, CDR2 SVGAGI. The CDR3 loop spans 13 amino acids. In DNA form, the CDR3 reads TGTGCCAGCAGTTACGAGGCCCACAATGAGCACTTCTTC. Translating gives CASSYEAHNEHFF.